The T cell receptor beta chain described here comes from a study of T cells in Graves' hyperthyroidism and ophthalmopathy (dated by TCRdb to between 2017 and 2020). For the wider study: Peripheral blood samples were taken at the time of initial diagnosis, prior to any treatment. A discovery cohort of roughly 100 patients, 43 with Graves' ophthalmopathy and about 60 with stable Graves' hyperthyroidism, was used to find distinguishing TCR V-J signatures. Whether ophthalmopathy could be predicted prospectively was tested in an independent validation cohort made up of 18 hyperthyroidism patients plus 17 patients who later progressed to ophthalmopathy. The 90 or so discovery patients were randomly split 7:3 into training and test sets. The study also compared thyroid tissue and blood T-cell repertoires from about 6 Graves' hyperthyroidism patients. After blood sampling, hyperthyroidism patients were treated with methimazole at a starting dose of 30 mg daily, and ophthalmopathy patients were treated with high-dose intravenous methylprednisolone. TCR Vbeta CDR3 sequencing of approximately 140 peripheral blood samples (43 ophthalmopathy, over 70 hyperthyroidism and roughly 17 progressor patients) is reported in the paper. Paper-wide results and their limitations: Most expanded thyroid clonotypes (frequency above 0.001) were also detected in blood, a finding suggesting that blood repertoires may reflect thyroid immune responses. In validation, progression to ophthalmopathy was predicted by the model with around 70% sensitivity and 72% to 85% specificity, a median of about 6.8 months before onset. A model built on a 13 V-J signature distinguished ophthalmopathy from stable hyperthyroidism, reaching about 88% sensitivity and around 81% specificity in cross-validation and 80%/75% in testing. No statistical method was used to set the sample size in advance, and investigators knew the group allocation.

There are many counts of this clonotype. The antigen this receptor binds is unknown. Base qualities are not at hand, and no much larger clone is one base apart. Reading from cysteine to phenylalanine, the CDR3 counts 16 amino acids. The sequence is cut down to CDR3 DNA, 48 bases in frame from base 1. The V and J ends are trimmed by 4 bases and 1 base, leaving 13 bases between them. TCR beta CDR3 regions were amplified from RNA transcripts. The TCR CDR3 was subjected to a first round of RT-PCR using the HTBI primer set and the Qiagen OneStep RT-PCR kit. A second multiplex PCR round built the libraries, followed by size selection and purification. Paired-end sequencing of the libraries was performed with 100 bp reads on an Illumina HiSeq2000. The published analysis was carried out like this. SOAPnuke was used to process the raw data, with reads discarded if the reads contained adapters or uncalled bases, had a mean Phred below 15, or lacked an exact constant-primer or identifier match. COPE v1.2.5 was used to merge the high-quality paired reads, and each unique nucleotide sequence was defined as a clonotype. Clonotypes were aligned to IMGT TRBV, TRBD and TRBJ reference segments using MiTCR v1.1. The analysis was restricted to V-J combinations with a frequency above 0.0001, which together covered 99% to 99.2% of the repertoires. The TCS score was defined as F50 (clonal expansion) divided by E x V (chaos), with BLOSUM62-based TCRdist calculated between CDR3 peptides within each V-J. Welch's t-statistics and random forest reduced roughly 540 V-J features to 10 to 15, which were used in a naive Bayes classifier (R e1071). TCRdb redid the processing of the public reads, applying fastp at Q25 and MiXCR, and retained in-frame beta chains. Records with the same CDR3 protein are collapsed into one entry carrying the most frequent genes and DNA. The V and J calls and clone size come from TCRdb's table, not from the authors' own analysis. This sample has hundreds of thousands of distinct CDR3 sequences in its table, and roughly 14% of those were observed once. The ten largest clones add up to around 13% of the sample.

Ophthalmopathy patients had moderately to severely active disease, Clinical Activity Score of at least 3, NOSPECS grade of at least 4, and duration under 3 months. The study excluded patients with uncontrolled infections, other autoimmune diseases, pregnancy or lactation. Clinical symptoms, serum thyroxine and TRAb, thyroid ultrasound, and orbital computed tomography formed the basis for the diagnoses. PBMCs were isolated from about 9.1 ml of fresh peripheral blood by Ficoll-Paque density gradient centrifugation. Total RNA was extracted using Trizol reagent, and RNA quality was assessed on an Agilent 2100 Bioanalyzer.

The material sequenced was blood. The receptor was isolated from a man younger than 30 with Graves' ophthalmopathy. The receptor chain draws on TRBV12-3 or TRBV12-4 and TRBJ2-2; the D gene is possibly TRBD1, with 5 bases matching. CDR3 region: CASSSKDRKNTGELFF. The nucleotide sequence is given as TGTGCCAGCAGTTCTAAAGACAGAAAGAACACCGGGGAGCTGTTTTTT.